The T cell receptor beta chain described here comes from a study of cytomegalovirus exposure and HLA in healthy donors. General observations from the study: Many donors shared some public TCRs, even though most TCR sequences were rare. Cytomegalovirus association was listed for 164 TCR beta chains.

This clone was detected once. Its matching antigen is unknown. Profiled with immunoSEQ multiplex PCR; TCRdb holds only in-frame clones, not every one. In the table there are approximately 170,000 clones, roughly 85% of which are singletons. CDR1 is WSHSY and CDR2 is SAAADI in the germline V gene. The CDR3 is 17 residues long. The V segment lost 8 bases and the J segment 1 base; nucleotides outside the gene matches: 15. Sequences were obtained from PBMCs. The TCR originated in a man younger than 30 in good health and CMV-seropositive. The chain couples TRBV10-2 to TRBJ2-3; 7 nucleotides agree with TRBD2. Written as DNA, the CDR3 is TGCGCCAGCTCAAGGACTAGATTGGGTGTCGGCACAGATACGCAGTATTTT. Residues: CASSRTRLGVGTDTQYF.